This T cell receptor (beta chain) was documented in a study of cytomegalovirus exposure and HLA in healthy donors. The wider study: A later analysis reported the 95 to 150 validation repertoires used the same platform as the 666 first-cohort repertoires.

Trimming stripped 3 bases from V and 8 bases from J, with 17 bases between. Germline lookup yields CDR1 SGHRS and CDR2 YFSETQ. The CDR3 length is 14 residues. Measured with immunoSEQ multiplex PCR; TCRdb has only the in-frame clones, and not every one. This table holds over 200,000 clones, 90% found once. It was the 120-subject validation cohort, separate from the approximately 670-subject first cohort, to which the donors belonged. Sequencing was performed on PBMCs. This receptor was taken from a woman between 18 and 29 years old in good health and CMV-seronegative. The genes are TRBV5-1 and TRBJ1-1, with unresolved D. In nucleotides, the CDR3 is TGCGCCAGCAGCTGGGAAGATTGGGAGACCGAAGCTTTCTTT. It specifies CASSWEDWETEAFF.